This T cell receptor (beta chain) was observed in a study of T cell responses to AZD1222 COVID-19 vaccine (dated by TCRdb to the early 2020s). Concerning the study at large: AZD1222 recipients given second doses at about 4 weeks or at about 12 weeks were pooled, since spike-specific TCR depth and breadth were not found to differ between the two schedules. Trial participants were enrolled by age into subgroups of 18-55, 56-69 and 70-plus years, and around 150, 28 and 57 TCR-sequenced participants, respectively, were included in these subgroups. A total of about 250 trial participants underwent TCR sequencing, of whom about 200 had received two doses of AZD1222 and around 26 had received two doses of the MenACWY control vaccine.

Including cysteine and phenylalanine, the CDR3 has 15 amino acids. The retained sequence is limited to the CDR3, 45 bases, with the frame set at the first base. V is pared back by 2 bases and J by 1 base, with 10 bases lying between the germline termini. CDR1 SGHRS and CDR2 YFSETQ were looked up in the germline V gene. The CDR3 regions of human TCRbeta chains were analyzed by immunosequencing. Turning to the authors' computational methods: TCRs in the repertoires were compared against a reference library of SARS-CoV-2-specific TCRs that had been generated with the MIRA antigen-specificity platform. Breadth meant the fraction of unique TCRs that were SARS-CoV-2-associated, whereas depth meant the fraction of total T cells that were SARS-CoV-2-associated. Each spike-specific TCR was assigned to its reactive spike region and to a CD4 or CD8 class using the MIRA data. Log10-transformed breadth and depth values were compared by one-way ANOVA with Sidak's multiple comparisons tests. Imported from immuneACCESS, the table was reduced by TCRdb to in-frame sequences with V and J called. These copies leave out some clones; in studies compared against another copy, an unresolved V gene accounts for under half, and the cause of the remainder is not known. V and J calls and clone size are those listed in that table; D and trimming were worked out from the DNA. This sample comprises about 160,000 clones, roughly 90% of them detected only once. Less than 6.5% of the sample is held by the ten biggest clonotypes.

The table lists this clone with a count of one. Its binding antigen is unknown. No base qualities exist here, and no much larger clone lies one base off it. On the study overall, not on this receptor specifically: Participants were mostly white British, with more females than males. The authors suggested clonal diversity may have been underestimated. Reportedly, almost half of the unique spike-specific TCRs recognized epitopes lying outside the regions that are mutated in the B.1.351 and B.1.1.7 variants. Only six AZD1222 recipients were SARS-CoV-2 seropositive at baseline, limiting conclusions about previously exposed vaccinees. Because no day 14 peak-response samples were available, repertoires were characterized only after the peak T cell response. Vaccine-associated CD4 TCRs spanned the whole spike protein, with dominant responses in regions 160-218 and 743-854. The 56-69-year group was small, and its depth increase did not reach significance, likely because of low power. After two AZD1222 doses, spike-specific TCR breadth and depth were significantly higher than at day 0 and than in MenACWY recipients.

In light of the paper, this sample's time point label describes: baseline before first vaccination. Samples from vaccinated people were obtained from the UK trials COV001 and COV002, which included a single-blind randomized controlled phase 2/3 trial of AZD1222 (ChAdOx1 nCoV-19) in healthy adults. For TCRbeta chain sequencing, PBMC samples from trial participants were taken at day 0 and at day 28 after the second dose. The chain couples TRBV5-1 to TRBJ2-1; a tentative D call is TRBD2 (6 bases match). The sequences come from peripheral blood, collected on day 0 of AZD1222 vaccination. This TCR was sampled from an adult in good health. The DNA reads TGCGCCAGCAGCTTAGCGGGCCCATCCTACAATGAGCAGTTCTTC. Protein translation: CASSLAGPSYNEQFF.